This TCR beta chain was sequenced in a study of beta chain features in type 1 diabetes. Expressed TCRB transcripts were sequenced because the isolated RNA had all been reverse transcribed beforehand. Libraries were prepared by immunoSEQ multiplex PCR; TCRdb keeps only in-frame clonotypes and omits some of them. Of a few hundred thousand clones listed, roughly 14% are singletons. Trimming cost V 4 bases and J 0 bases, with 7 bases left between them. The CDR3 is 14 residues long. The germline gives CDR1 SGDLS, CDR2 YYNGEE. This clone was counted a few times. Every donor had blood drawn once into heparin, roughly 0.11 L on average. Each sorted fraction was over 95% pure.

Sequencing was performed on naive CD4+ T cells from blood. The chain couples TRBV9 to TRBJ2-2; D not certain. This TCR derives from a man aged 25-45 years in good health. The CDR3 protein is CASSPITNTGELFF. The CDR3, as DNA: TGTGCCAGCAGCCCGATCACGAACACCGGGGAGCTGTTTTTT.